Following are 20 T cell receptor beta chains from one sample sequenced in a study of response to subunit inactivated influenza vaccine. TCRdb ran MiXCR on the RT-PCR reads and lists one entry per CDR3 protein. The sample yields around 520,000 distinct CDR3 sequences, around 11% seen once. The sample here was PBMCs from blood, taken on the day of vaccination. The receptors here all came from a man aged 45-65 years who received an inactivated influenza vaccine.

The gene calls are TRBV4-2 and TRBJ2-3, with 8 bases fitting TRBD2. Germline loops: CDR1 LGHNA, CDR2 YNFKEQ. The junction had 12 bases not matched to a gene; V was cut back by 1 base and J by 6 bases. The CDR3 runs 17 residues. CDR3 protein: CASSQAPAGEPLDTQYF. Here the CDR3 DNA reads TGTGCCAGCAGCCAAGCCCCAGCGGGGGAGCCGTTGGATACGCAGTATTTT.

This clonotype was seen only a few times. The chain links TRBV29-1 to TRBJ2-4; D gene uncertain. V lost 3 bases to trimming and J lost 0 bases, with 6 bases between them. The CDR3 length is 13 residues. Germline lookup yields CDR1 SQVTM and CDR2 ANQGSEA. The CDR3 protein is CSVEVLAKNIQYF. CDR3 coding DNA: TGCAGCGTTGAGGTGCTAGCCAAAAACATTCAGTACTTC.

CDR3 loop: CASSYRQGWSSNYGYTF. In DNA, the CDR3 is TGTGCCAGCAGTTACCGACAGGGATGGAGCTCTAACTATGGCTACACCTTC. The chain employs TRBV6-2 or TRBV6-3 and TRBJ1-2, with 7 bases matching TRBD1. J lost 0 bases, V lost 2 bases, and 9 bases had no gene match. This CDR3 has 17 residues. Germline CDR1 and CDR2: MNHEY and SVGEGT.

This clonotype came up a few times. The V call is TRBV6-1, the J call TRBJ2-1, with 8 bases that match TRBD2. This CDR3 has 15 amino acids. In germline, CDR1 is MNHNS, CDR2 SASEGT. V shed 0 bases and J 6 bases; nucleotides not matched to a gene: 4. CDR3 amino acids: CASSEARGGSNEQFF. CDR3 DNA sequence: TGTGCCAGCAGTGAAGCCCGGGGGGGGAGCAATGAGCAGTTCTTC.

In regard to this clonotype: The junction shows a germline mismatch at one end, possibly a read error. V gene TRBV28 combines with J gene TRBJ1-6, with a weak D call TRBD1 (5 bases). The CDR3 spans 16 residues. In germline, CDR1 is MDHEN, CDR2 SYDVKM. The CDR3 nucleotides are TGTGCCAGCAGTTTAATCTCGCGACAGAGTAATTCACCCATCCACTTT. Amino acids: CASSLISRQSNSPIHF.

This clonotype was seen ten or more times. The V gene is TRBV12-3 or TRBV12-4, the J gene TRBJ2-2; 9 bases align to TRBD1. CDR3 length: 16 residues. Unmatched junction bases numbered 10, after V lost 4 bases and J lost 7 bases. The CDR3 reads CASSSPYRGRNGELFF. CDR3 coding DNA: TGTGCCAGCAGTTCGCCATACAGGGGGCGGAACGGGGAGCTGTTTTTT.

This clonotype has a count of ten or more. The rearrangement joins TRBV7-2 to TRBJ2-7, with TRBD1 matching 9 bases. Germline trimming cut 0 bases from V and 5 bases from J; bases unmatched to any gene: 5. There are 15 residues in the CDR3. Looked up from germline, CDR1 is SGHTA and CDR2 is FQGNSA. CDR3 nucleotide sequence: TGTGCCAGCAGCTTAGCTGGGACAGGGAGGAACGAGCAGTACTTC. Encoded protein: CASSLAGTGRNEQYF.

There are a few counts of this clonotype. The gene calls are TRBV18 and TRBJ2-2; 8 nucleotides align to TRBD2. V gave up 2 bases and J gave up 7 bases; unmatched junction bases: 9. Germline V CDR1 and CDR2: KGHSH, LQKENI. CDR3 length: 16 amino acids. CDR3 protein: CASSPNSAGDGGELFF. In DNA form, the CDR3 reads TGTGCCAGCTCACCAAATTCAGCGGGAGACGGCGGGGAGCTGTTTTTT.

This chain connects TRBV12-3 or TRBV12-4 to TRBJ2-5, with D tentatively TRBD2 (5 bases). The CDR3 has 15 residues. Trimming stripped 3 bases from V and 5 bases from J, with 16 bases between. The CDR3 bases are TGTGCCAGCAGTTTCTTTGTGCACGGGGAGGAGACCCAGTACTTC. Residues: CASSFFVHGEETQYF.

Only a few counts were recorded for this clonotype. The chain links TRBV7-3 to TRBJ1-1, with D unclear. The CDR3 sequence is 14 residues long. Between the trimmed V and J ends, which lost 0 bases and 6 bases, there was a span of 11 bases. Germline loops: CDR1 SGHTA, CDR2 FQGTGA. CDR3 nucleotides: TGTGCCAGCAGCTTAACTTCGCTGCAGCCTGAAGCTTTCTTT. It encodes CASSLTSLQPEAFF. Combining the CDR3 with reference TRBV7-3 and TRBJ1-1 gives the whole variable domain GAGVSQTPSNKVTEKGKYVELRCDPISGHTALYWYRQSLGQGPEFLIYFQGTGAADDSGLPNDRFFAVRPEGSVSTLKIQRTERGDSAVYLCASSLTSLQPEAFFGQGTRLTVV.

The V and J genes are TRBV7-9 and TRBJ2-3; possible D gene TRBD1, 5 bases. The V gene lost 2 bases and the J gene lost 4 bases, with 16 bases spanning the gap. The CDR3 contains 16 residues. CDR1 SEHNR and CDR2 FQNEAQ come from the germline V gene (reference sequence). The CDR3 sequence is CASSLRHRRQPDTQYF. DNA for the CDR3: TGTGCCAGCAGCTTACGACACAGACGACAGCCAGATACGCAGTATTTT.

This clonotype has more than one count but fewer than ten. The chain joins TRBV7-8 to TRBJ2-2, with D perhaps matching TRBD1 (6 bases). CDR1 SGHVS and CDR2 FQNEAQ come from the germline V gene. The CDR3 length is 16 residues. V gave up 6 bases and J gave up 0 bases, with 14 bases separating them. The CDR3: CASSPIRDTNTGELFF. CDR3 in DNA: TGTGCCAGCAGTCCAATCCGGGACACGAACACCGGGGAGCTGTTTTTT.

The table lists this clonotype with a few counts. V gene TRBV5-1 combines with J gene TRBJ2-2; D might be TRBD2 (5 bases). The V end was cut by 0 bases, the J end by 4 bases, with 7 bases between. CDR1 SGHRS and CDR2 YFSETQ come from the germline V gene. This CDR3 comprises 14 residues. CDR3 loop: CASSLVTTTGELFF. In DNA form, the CDR3 reads TGCGCCAGCAGCTTGGTGACTACCACCGGGGAGCTGTTTTTT.

This clonotype was found many times. The genes are TRBV28 and TRBJ2-3; no reliable D call. This CDR3 region has 12 residues. The V gene lost 6 bases and the J gene lost 6 bases, with 10 bases spanning the gap. CDR1 is MDHEN and CDR2 is SYDVKM in the germline V gene. Here the CDR3 reads CASSVLMDTQYF. In DNA, the CDR3 is TGTGCCAGCAGCGTACTAATGGATACGCAGTATTTT.

The chain recombines TRBV7-9 with TRBJ2-3, with 10 bases fitting TRBD2. Germline-derived CDR1 and CDR2 are SEHNR and FQNEAQ (reference sequence). Trimming removed 1 base from V and 4 bases from J; junction bases left unmatched: 5. The CDR3 is made up of 16 amino acids. CDR3 residues: CASSLGASGSADTQYF. The CDR3 DNA is TGTGCCAGCAGCTTAGGGGCTAGCGGGAGTGCAGATACGCAGTATTTT.

V usage is TRBV5-1 and J usage is TRBJ2-7, with a weak D call TRBD1 (5 bases). This CDR3 has 14 residues. The V gene lost 2 bases and the J gene lost 2 bases, with 11 bases spanning the gap. The germline V gene has CDR1 SGHRS and CDR2 YFSETQ. The CDR3 DNA sequence: TGCGCCAGCAGCTTCAGGGAATTCACCTACGAGCAGTACTTC. Its translation is CASSFREFTYEQYF.

This chain links TRBV7-6 with TRBJ1-2; 9 positions match TRBD1. Trimming cost V 5 bases and J 3 bases; bases outside gene matches: 7. The CDR3 contains 15 residues. Looked up from germline, CDR1 is SGHVS and CDR2 is FNYEAQ. CDR3 region: CASSPPGQGDYGYTF. The DNA for the CDR3 is TGTGCCAGCAGCCCGCCGGGACAGGGCGACTATGGCTACACCTTC.

The CDR3 region has the DNA TGTGCCAGCAGCCAGAGGGGTGCTAGCGGGATTTCCTACGAGCAGTACTTC. This translates into CASSQRGASGISYEQYF. The chain joins TRBV4-2 to TRBJ2-7; 9 bases are shared with TRBD2. This CDR3 has 17 amino acids. Germline V gene sequence: CDR1 LGHNA, CDR2 YNFKEQ. V shed 3 bases, J shed 1 base, and the junction held 10 bases outside the gene matches.

This clonotype was recorded many times. The chain employs TRBV12-3 or TRBV12-4 and TRBJ1-4, with D maybe TRBD1 (6 bases). CDR3 length equals 14 residues. The V end lost 4 bases, the J end lost 7 bases, and 13 bases lay between the germline ends. The CDR3 spells CASSSTGTREKLFF. Here the CDR3 DNA reads TGTGCCAGCAGTTCCACCGGGACACGTGAAAAACTGTTTTTT.

This clonotype was seen many times. This chain uses TRBV20-1 with TRBJ2-7; TRBD2 matches 10 bases. With V trimmed by 3 bases and J by 4 bases, 12 bases remained unmatched. The V gene's germline CDR1 is DFQATT and CDR2 SNEGSKA (reference sequence). The CDR3 spans 16 residues. This CDR3 reads CSASRTSGLSGYEQYF. In DNA form, the CDR3 reads TGCAGTGCTAGCCGGACTAGCGGCTTAAGTGGGTACGAGCAGTACTTC.